This passage covers 14 T cell receptor beta chains from one sample sequenced in a study of blood T cell repertoires in COVID-19. Data came from immunoSEQ multiplex PCR; TCRdb stores just in-frame clones and leaves some out. The data hold around 220,000 clones, with roughly 84% observed a single time. The sequenced sample consisted of PBMCs or T cells enriched from blood (not recorded which). The origin of the receptors is a woman aged 40 to 50 who had recovered from COVID-19.

The rearrangement links TRBV28 to TRBJ1-6, with TRBD1 as a possible D gene (5 bases). The V and J ends lost 3 bases and 0 bases respectively, with 27 bases between them. Germline CDR1 MDHEN, CDR2 SYDVKM. The length of the CDR3 is 22 residues. CDR3 region: CASSFSLPIRRDVSSYNSPLHF. The DNA of the CDR3 is TGTGCCAGCAGTTTCTCCCTTCCAATTCGCAGGGATGTGAGCTCCTATAATTCACCCCTCCACTTT.

V and J are TRBV19 and TRBJ2-7; 14 nucleotides align to TRBD2. After removal of 5 bases from V and 7 bases from J, the junction contained 19 bases not matched to a gene. Germline V lookup: CDR1 LNHDA, CDR2 SQIVND (reference sequence). The CDR3 is made up of 19 amino acids. CDR3 protein: CASSVPGLAGVGGGGEQYV. The CDR3 bases are TGTGCCAGTAGTGTCCCGGGACTAGCGGGAGTTGGGGGAGGAGGAGAGCAGTACGTC.

The rearrangement joins TRBV2 to TRBJ1-2, with 12 bases that match TRBD1. The CDR3 runs to 16 residues. Germline loops: CDR1 SNHLY, CDR2 FYNNEI. V shed 5 bases, J shed 6 bases, and the junction held 10 bases outside the gene matches. The CDR3 region is CASSFSGTGGLDGYTF. The CDR3 DNA sequence: TGTGCCAGCAGTTTCTCCGGGACAGGGGGCCTCGATGGCTACACCTTC.

The chain is built from TRBV6-5 and TRBJ1-5; a weak D match, TRBD1 (5 bases). The CDR3 sequence is 14 residues long. V gave up 7 bases and J gave up 0 bases, with 10 bases separating them. Germline CDR1 and CDR2: MNHEY and SVGAGI. The CDR3, as DNA: TGTGCCAGCAAGGGTCAGGGTAGCAATCAGCCCCAGCATTTT. This gives the protein CASKGQGSNQPQHF.

The chain has TRBV7-2 and TRBJ2-4; TRBD1 matches 7 bases. Germline V gene data show CDR1 as SGHTA and CDR2 as FQGNSA. V was clipped by 5 bases and J by 15 bases; unmatched bases: 7. This CDR3 has 11 residues. CDR3 nucleotides: TGTGCCAGCAGCCTAGACAGGGTTCTGTACTTC. It is translated as CASSLDRVLYF.

As regards this clone: This CDR3 is also generated by other DNA sequences in the sample. The J gene is TRBJ2-7, the V gene TRBV3-1 (or the pseudogene TRBV3-2); D unresolved. Germline loops: CDR1 LGHDT, CDR2 YNNKEL (reference sequence). The germline V and J ends were trimmed by 3 bases and 3 bases, with 6 bases remaining between them. The CDR3 has 12 residues. The CDR3 DNA is TGTGCCAGCAGCCAGGCTAGCTACGAGCAGTACTTC. This gives the protein CASSQASYEQYF.

The gene calls are TRBV4-2 and TRBJ2-3, with 8 bases that match TRBD1. Germline CDR1 and CDR2: LGHNA and YNFKEQ. V dropped 0 bases and J dropped 3; count of bases not matched to a gene: 2. The CDR3 loop spans 15 amino acids. In DNA form, the CDR3 reads TGTGCCAGCAGCCAAGAGGACAGGGTAACAGATACGCAGTATTTT. This encodes CASSQEDRVTDTQYF.

The V gene is TRBV7-9, the J gene TRBJ2-7, with D maybe TRBD1 (6 bases). Between the trimmed V and J ends, which lost 1 base and 5 bases, there was a span of 12 bases. The CDR3 extends over 14 amino acids. Per germline, CDR1 SEHNR and CDR2 FQNEAQ (reference sequence). The CDR3 loop is CASSLVLGQNEQYF. The CDR3 nucleotides are TGTGCCAGCAGCTTAGTTTTGGGACAAAACGAGCAGTACTTC.

The chain uses TRBV7-2 and TRBJ1-2; D is possibly TRBD1 (6 bases). CDR1 and CDR2 (germline): SGHTA, FQGNSA. The CDR3 is 15 amino acids. V gave up 1 base and J gave up 4 bases, with 13 bases separating them. The CDR3 is CASSLGPTGTYGYTF. The CDR3 DNA reads as TGTGCCAGCAGCTTAGGACCAACAGGGACCTATGGCTACACCTTC.

In DNA, the CDR3 is TGTGCCAGCAGTTTAACAGGCCCAGGGACCGGGGAGCTGTTTTTT. This codes for CASSLTGPGTGELFF. The V call is TRBV27, the J call TRBJ2-2; maybe TRBD1 (5 bases). CDR1 and CDR2 from the germline V gene are MNHEY and SMNVEV (reference sequence). The V and J ends lost 2 bases and 5 bases respectively, with 12 bases between them. The CDR3 consists of 15 residues.

The chain combines TRBV5-8 with TRBJ1-1; TRBD1 matches 7 bases. The CDR3 is made up of 13 amino acids. After removal of 2 bases from V and 5 bases from J, the junction contained 3 bases not matched to a gene. The germline V gene encodes CDR1 SGHTS and CDR2 YDEGEE. The CDR3, as DNA: TGTGCCAGCAGCTTCTACAGGGGTACTGAAGCTTTCTTT. Its protein product is CASSFYRGTEAFF.

This clone was recorded a few times. This sequence joins TRBV10-3 and TRBJ1-6; 8 nucleotides match TRBD1. The V segment lost 3 bases and the J segment 5 bases; nucleotides outside the gene matches: 3. From germline, CDR1 is ENHRY and CDR2 SYGVKD. CDR3 length equals 15 residues. The CDR3 sequence: CAISELQGDNSPLHF. Here the CDR3 DNA reads TGTGCCATCAGTGAACTACAGGGGGATAATTCACCCCTCCACTTT.

The J gene is TRBJ2-1, the V gene TRBV6-5, with TRBD1 matching over 7 bases. The CDR3 has 15 residues. V was pared by 6 bases and J by 3 bases, with 8 bases of the junction left unmatched. Germline-derived CDR1 and CDR2 are MNHEY and SVGAGI. CDR3: CASSRDRDGYNEQFF. The CDR3 DNA sequence: TGTGCCAGCAGCCGAGACAGGGACGGCTACAATGAGCAGTTCTTC.

This clone was picked up a small number of times. The rearrangement uses TRBV24-1 and TRBJ1-5; 8 nucleotides align to TRBD1. V was pared by 5 bases and J by 3 bases, with 11 bases of the junction left unmatched. Germline lookup yields CDR1 KGHDR and CDR2 SFDVKD. The CDR3 runs to 17 residues. In nucleotides, the CDR3 is TGTGCCACCAGTGGGTCTCGGACAGGGACTCTCAATCAGCCCCAGCATTTT. Translation gives CATSGSRTGTLNQPQHF.